Sequencing of this T cell receptor beta chain was carried out in a study of CD8+CD57+ T cells in acquired aplastic anemia. Across the whole study: Average DNA yield from sorted CD4+ and CD8+ cells was around 3.2 ug.

By flow cytometry, patients selected for sequencing had shown an expansion of CD8+CD57+ cells. TCR beta VDJ and CDR3 profiling used genomic DNA as template. MiXCR, applied by TCRdb to the reads, yields one record per CDR3 protein. This table has hundreds of thousands of distinct CDR3 sequences, more than 40% appearing once. Germline-derived CDR1 and CDR2 are LGHDT and YNNKEL (reference sequence). Trimming cost V 2 bases and J 6 bases, with 14 bases left between them. This CDR3 has 14 amino acids. The sequencing input was sorted CD4+, CD8+, or CD8+CD57+ T cells (not recorded which) from PBMCs. This clonotype originated in a human donor with aplastic anemia. The rearrangement joins TRBV3-1 to TRBJ2-7, with unresolved D. In nucleotides, the CDR3 is TGTGCCAGCAGCCAACGTCTTATGGTCGGCGAGCAGTACTTC. It yields the protein CASSQRLMVGEQYF.